A single sample gave rise to the 19 T cell receptor beta chains below, sequenced in a study of blood T cells in healthy people across ages. Primers used in a second PCR of about 7 to 12 cycles were a sample-barcoded 5' primer and a J-beta primer mix. TCRdb used MiXCR to reprocess the 5' RACE reads, holding one entry per CDR3 protein. Among roughly 720,000 distinct CDR3 sequences listed, 53% were seen once. The sample taken for sequencing was blood. The receptor source for this set is an elderly man in good health.

The chain recombines TRBV7-9 with TRBJ2-2; 8 bases agree with TRBD1. This CDR3 is 16 amino acids long. CDR1 SEHNR and CDR2 FQNEAQ come from the germline V gene (reference sequence). V gave up 11 bases and J gave up 2 bases; unmatched junction bases: 13. This CDR3 is CAYTGGLPLNTGELFF. DNA of the CDR3: TGTGCCTATACAGGGGGTCTACCTCTCAACACCGGGGAGCTGTTTTTT.

The chain combines TRBV12-3 or TRBV12-4 with TRBJ2-2; 12 bases map to TRBD2. The CDR3 loop spans 16 amino acids. With 5 bases clipped from V and 2 bases from J, the junction kept 3 bases outside the gene matches. The CDR3, as DNA: TGTGCCAGCAGTGCTAGCGGGAGGGCCAACACCGGGGAGCTGTTTTTT. Translated: CASSASGRANTGELFF.

CDR3 bases: TGCAGTGCTAGAGACGGTCTAGGGTCCGGATCCGGGGCCAACGTCCTGACTTTC. Its translation: CSARDGLGSGSGANVLTF. The chain couples TRBV20-1 to TRBJ2-6; D unresolved. This CDR3 region has 18 residues. The germline CDR1 and CDR2 sequences are DFQATT and SNEGSKA (reference sequence). V was shortened by 0 bases and J by 4 bases, with 19 bases between the two germline ends.

The chain recombines TRBV18 with TRBJ2-5; D gene unclear. V lost 5 bases to trimming and J lost 0 bases, with 7 bases between them. The CDR3 spans 13 residues. The V gene's germline CDR1 is KGHSH and CDR2 LQKENI. CDR3 protein: CASSVGNQETQYF. CDR3 bases: TGTGCCAGCTCAGTAGGGAACCAAGAGACCCAGTACTTC.

The genes are TRBV2 and TRBJ2-3, with 12 bases lining up with TRBD2. The V and J ends lost 6 bases and 0 bases, in that order; junction bases with no gene match: 4. Germline V gene lookup returns CDR1 SNHLY and CDR2 FYNNEI. The CDR3 runs to 16 residues. Here the CDR3 reads CASRGGTSGSTDTQYF. The CDR3 DNA is TGTGCCAGCAGAGGAGGGACTAGCGGGAGCACAGATACGCAGTATTTT.

This chain links TRBV21-1 with TRBJ2-1; TRBD2 is the table's D call and was not checked against the DNA. TRBV21-1 represents a pseudogene. This CDR3 is built from 19 residues. CDR3 nucleotide sequence: TGTGCCAGCAGCAAAATCGTCCTTCAGGGCCGGCGGAGCCCCTCAGAGCAGTTCTTC. Protein product: CASSKIVLQGRRSPSEQFF.

CDR3 nucleotides: TGTGCCACCGGAGGACTAGCGGGAGGGATAGAGACCCAGTACTTC. It is translated as CATGGLAGGIETQYF. The chain is built from TRBV10-3 and TRBJ2-4; 15 nucleotides match TRBD2. The DNA end favors TRBJ2-5, so the J call may be wrong. The CDR3 loop spans 15 amino acids. Germline CDR1 ENHRY, CDR2 SYGVKD.

The chain has TRBV7-8 and TRBJ1-2; D perhaps matches TRBD1 (5 bases). CDR3 length equals 15 residues. Germline loops: CDR1 SGHVS, CDR2 FQNEAQ. V was pared by 5 bases and J by 0 bases, with 13 bases between. CDR3 DNA: TGTGCCAGCAGCCCGGGACGGCTCACTAACTATGGCTACACCTTC. It codes for CASSPGRLTNYGYTF.

This clonotype was counted only a few times. The V and J genes are TRBV11-2 and TRBJ2-1; D may correspond to TRBD1 or TRBD2 (5 bases each). The CDR3 is 14 amino acids. Germline V gene lookup returns CDR1 SGHAT and CDR2 FQNNGV. V gave up 2 bases and J gave up 7 bases, with 12 bases separating them. The CDR3 bases are TGTGCCAGCAGCTTACGGGACCCGGGTAATGAGCAGTTCTTC. It encodes CASSLRDPGNEQFF. The complete variable domain, with remaining parts taken from reference TRBV11-2 and TRBJ2-1, reads EAGVAQSPRYKIIEKRQSVAFWCNPISGHATLYWYQQILGQGPKLLIQFQNNGVVDDSQLPKDRFSAERLKGVDSTLKIQPAKLEDSAVYLCASSLRDPGNEQFFGPGTRLTVL.

In its sample, this clonotype was seen a few times. The chain carries TRBV12-3 or TRBV12-4 and TRBJ2-7; 11 bases match TRBD2. The trim removed 1 base at V and 0 bases at J, leaving 8 bases unmatched. The CDR3 length is 18 residues. This CDR3 reads CASSLVPSGRPSSYEQYF. Here the CDR3 DNA reads TGTGCCAGCAGTTTAGTCCCTAGCGGGAGGCCCAGCTCCTACGAGCAGTACTTC.

The chain employs TRBV4-1 and TRBJ2-1, with 8 bases identical to TRBD1. CDR3 length equals 18 residues. CDR1 is MGHRA and CDR2 is YSYEKL in the germline V gene. V gave up 4 bases and J gave up 10 bases; unmatched junction bases: 21. The CDR3 sequence: CASSPILPLRLTGDEQFF. The CDR3 DNA follows: TGCGCCAGCAGCCCCATTCTCCCCCTGCGTTTGACAGGGGACGAGCAGTTCTTC.

This clonotype was seen once. This may stem from a read error, because a much larger clone lies one nucleotide away. The rearrangement joins TRBV6-5 to TRBJ2-1, with D hard to call. This CDR3 has 15 residues. The germline gives CDR1 MNHEY, CDR2 SVGAGI. The CDR3 loop is CASSYGRRNYNGQFF. The CDR3 DNA sequence: TGTGCCAGCAGTTACGGTAGGAGAAACTACAATGGGCAGTTCTTC.

This clonotype was detected many times. This rearrangement joins TRBV5-1 to TRBJ2-5, with 11 bases fitting TRBD1. The V gene end was trimmed by 4 bases and the J gene end by 2 bases; junction bases not matched to a gene: 4. This CDR3 has 15 amino acids. Germline V gene lookup returns CDR1 SGHRS and CDR2 YFSETQ. The CDR3 reads CASSPGTGGQETQYF. DNA for the CDR3: TGCGCCAGCAGCCCTGGGACAGGGGGACAAGAGACCCAGTACTTC.

The V and J genes are TRBV15 and TRBJ1-2; D call uncertain. The CDR3 contains 17 residues. The germline gives CDR1 LNHNV, CDR2 YYDKDF (reference sequence). V gave up 0 bases and J gave up 2 bases, with 16 bases separating them. As DNA, the CDR3 is TGTGCCACCAGCAGAGATTATAGCCTTTTTCTCAACTATGGCTACACCTTC. Protein: CATSRDYSLFLNYGYTF.

V is TRBV6-1 and J is TRBJ2-5, with D tentatively TRBD1 or TRBD2 (5 bases each). The J call could be wrong; TRBJ2-7 is a better fit for the DNA end. Germline CDR1 is MNHNS and CDR2 is SASEGT. The CDR3 spans 15 residues. CDR3 sequence reads: CASSEKRGPMSEQYF. The CDR3 DNA sequence: TGTGCCAGCAGTGAAAAGAGGGGCCCAATGAGCGAGCAGTACTTC.

This chain uses TRBV20-1 with TRBJ2-7; a possible D gene is TRBD1 (5 bases). CDR1 DFQATT and CDR2 SNEGSKA come from the germline V gene (reference sequence). The CDR3 runs to 12 residues. Trimming left V 6 bases short and J 2 bases short, with 11 bases between. The CDR3 spells CSATQETYEQYF. DNA of the CDR3: TGCAGTGCCACACAGGAGACCTACGAGCAGTACTTC.

The chain links TRBV5-6 to TRBJ1-2; D may be TRBD1 (5 bases). The germline V gene encodes CDR1 SGHDT and CDR2 YYEEEE. This CDR3 has 14 amino acids. The V gene lost 5 bases and the J gene lost 2 bases, with 13 bases spanning the gap. CDR3 DNA: TGTGCCAGCAGTTCGTGGACAAGCAACTATGGCTACACCTTC. Translating it yields CASSSWTSNYGYTF.

In its sample, this clonotype was seen a few times. This sequence joins TRBV20-1 and TRBJ1-1; D ambiguous. The V gene lost 3 bases and the J gene lost 1 base, with 9 bases spanning the gap. The CDR3 sequence is 13 residues long. Germline values: CDR1 DFQATT, CDR2 SNEGSKA (reference sequence). The CDR3 sequence: CSASLEGNTEAFF. DNA of the CDR3: TGCAGTGCTAGTCTCGAGGGGAACACTGAAGCTTTCTTT.

The chain joins TRBV29-1 to TRBJ1-4; a weak D match, TRBD1 (6 bases). Germline V gene data show CDR1 as SQVTM and CDR2 as ANQGSEA. Trimming shortened V by 7 bases and J by 5 bases, and 26 bases separated the two germline ends. This CDR3 has 17 amino acids. The CDR3 DNA sequence: TGCAGCGCCCTGAGCCCCTTCCACAGGGAAGGAAATGAAAAACTGTTTTTT. Protein sequence: CSALSPFHREGNEKLFF.